These T cell receptor beta chains were read from a single sample in a study of blood T cells in healthy people across ages. In TCRdb, the 5' RACE reads were re-called with MiXCR into one record per CDR3 protein. The repertoire holds just under 750,000 distinct CDR3 sequences, with 22% as singletons. Input material: blood. These TCRs come from a man aged 65-85 years in good health. The conserved cysteine and the conserved F or W are not part of the CDR3 here. D genes are given only for firm matches.

TRBV27 | TRBD1 | ASSLHGLTGSNYGYT
TRBV19 | TRBD1 | ASNLSTGKIQPQH
TRBV9 | NA | ASNRGSGGQETQY
TRBV30 | TRBD1 | AWSRTPGGGGNSPLH
TRBV29-1 | NA | SVVPRETYEQY
TRBV27 | NA | ASSFSRARRDEKLF
TRBV20-1 | TRBD1 | SAASTGYEQY
TRBV15 | NA | ATSRAIVVGNEQF
TRBV5-1 | TRBD2 | ASSIVSSGRDTQY
TRBV10-3 | TRBD1 | AISERFGTGSDEKLF
TRBV6-5 | NA | ASSYSGLPGKTEAF
TRBV14 | TRBD2 | ASSQDPRGGLNIQY
TRBV12-3/TRBV12-4 | NA | ASNVANTEAF
TRBV6-5 | NA | ASSSAGTDTQY
TRBV6-6 | NA | ASSYPTNTEAF
TRBV5-1 | NA | ASSIGQGTDYGYT
TRBV9 | NA | ASSAPGDGYGYT
TRBV6-5 | TRBD1 | ASSWTGRTGELF
TRBV6-6 | TRBD1 | ASSYLRTGELAEQY
TRBV5-1 | NA | ASSSEGSIYPYEQY
TRBV12-3/TRBV12-4 | TRBD1 | ASRQGIRNTEAF
TRBV12-3/TRBV12-4 | NA | ASTPQGQSNQPQH
TRBV7-2 | TRBD1 | ASSAGTGFNQPQH
TRBV6-1 | TRBD1 | AGTITGTGTYEQY
TRBV5-1 | TRBD1 | ASSLGQDPQSRF
TRBV18 | NA | ASSPRSWGASTDTQY
TRBV5-1 | NA | ASSLEGWPSGELF
TRBV7-9 | TRBD2 | ASSQSLGGTYEQY
TRBV25-1 | TRBD1 | ASSEYKGTGLRETQY
TRBV20-1 | NA | SASGELAGLGSSYNEQF
TRBV4-3 | NA | ASSQDMKGSTEAF
TRBV9 | NA | ASSVVGGGRETQY
TRBV7-9 | TRBD1 | ASSSTGGPSGEQF
TRBV12-5 | TRBD2 | ASAPGSGGYNEQF
TRBV19 | NA | ASQANTEAF
TRBV5-1 | NA | ASSLEDTKYTDTQY
TRBV10-3 | TRBD2 | AISDTSGGSTDTQY
TRBV29-1 | NA | SALLTYGSYEQY
TRBV5-1 | NA | ASAPTPGGEKLF
TRBV12-3/TRBV12-4 | TRBD2 | ASRTSGTSYNEQF
TRBV28 | TRBD1 | ASSLGTPGTVIEQY
TRBV28 | TRBD1 | ASRETGITNEKLF
TRBV12-3/TRBV12-4 | NA | ASSFRTRSYNEQF
TRBV5-1 | NA | ASRPGLSGANVLT
TRBV7-2 | NA | ASSLAAQLNTEAF
TRBV19 | TRBD1 | ASGTDYGYT
TRBV7-9 | NA | ASSYGWGSNEQF
TRBV20-1 | NA | SARAGPGGNQPQH
TRBV29-1 | NA | SDVTGAGETQY